Presented here are 19 T cell receptor beta chains from one specimen sequenced in a study of vaccination and CD4 T cells after COVID-19. Antigens for these TCRs are unknown. Treatment denoted: roughly 10-day PBMC culture with coronavirus spike peptide pools or control peptides (ViraFEST assay). An Oncomine TCR Beta short-read assay was used to sequence the DNA from cultured CD4+ T cells. MiXCR was run by TCRdb on the PCR reads, yielding one entry per CDR3 protein. The table includes about 19,000 distinct CDR3 sequences, over 25% detected once. The sequenced material came from cultured CD4+ T cells from blood. The receptors stem from a human donor with COVID-19.

This clonotype has just a few counts. V and J are TRBV5-8 and TRBJ1-1; D gene uncertain. The CDR3 length is 14 residues. Between the trimmed V and J ends, which lost 2 bases and 3 bases, there was a span of 11 bases. From germline, CDR1 is SGHTS and CDR2 YDEGEE. The CDR3 DNA reads as TGTGCCAGCAGCTTAGAGGGAGGGTACACTGAAGCTTTCTTT. It yields the protein CASSLEGGYTEAFF.

Relative to its sample, this clonotype is medium-sized. The rearrangement links TRBV30 to TRBJ1-2; 7 bases align to TRBD1. Germline CDR1 GTSNPN, CDR2 SVGIG (reference sequence). This CDR3 comprises 12 residues. The trim removed 4 bases at V and 6 bases at J, leaving 5 bases unmatched. CDR3 nucleotide sequence: TGTGCCTGGACAGACAGGGCCAATGGCTACACCTTC. This translates into CAWTDRANGYTF.

The chain links TRBV2 to TRBJ2-7; D gene unclear. CDR1 is SNHLY, CDR2 FYNNEI, per germline. V was shortened by 7 bases and J by 6 bases, with 10 bases between the two germline ends. The CDR3 sequence is 11 residues long. The CDR3 loop reads CASKATSEQYF. The CDR3, as DNA: TGTGCCAGCAAGGCGACCTCCGAGCAGTACTTC.

V gene TRBV28 combines with J gene TRBJ2-7; D tentatively reads TRBD1 or TRBD2 (5 bases each). Trimming removed 10 bases at V and 0 bases at J, with 22 bases between. The germline V gene encodes CDR1 MDHEN and CDR2 SYDVKM. The length of the CDR3 is 16 residues. The CDR3 DNA follows: TGTGCCATACGACGGGGTCCCGGGGCAAGCTCCTACGAGCAGTACTTC. It codes for CAIRRGPGASSYEQYF.

The CDR3 DNA reads as TGTGCCAGCAGCACCGGGACAGTACGAAATTCACCCCTCCACTTT. It codes for CASSTGTVRNSPLHF. The V call is TRBV28, the J call TRBJ1-6; 7 nucleotides match TRBD1. The J segment lost 7 bases and the V segment lost 6 bases, leaving 9 bases of the junction unmatched. The CDR3 contains 15 residues. CDR1 MDHEN and CDR2 SYDVKM come from the germline V gene.

This clonotype has just a few counts. CDR3 residues: CASSSHQTTGSSYEQYF. Written as DNA, the CDR3 is TGTGCCAGCAGTTCCCACCAAACGACAGGTAGCTCCTACGAGCAGTACTTC. V and J are TRBV12-3 or TRBV12-4 and TRBJ2-7; the D gene is possibly TRBD1 (6 bases). CDR3 length equals 17 residues. Trimming left V 4 bases short and J 0 bases short, with 19 bases between.

The chain uses TRBV5-1 and TRBJ2-3, with D possibly being TRBD1 (7 bases). CDR1 SGHRS and CDR2 YFSETQ come from the germline V gene. The CDR3 is made up of 14 amino acids. Trimming took 5 bases from V and 6 from J, leaving 16 bases between them. CDR3 in amino acids: CASRTRQGGDTQYF. CDR3 coding DNA: TGCGCCAGCAGAACCCGGCAGGGGGGTGATACGCAGTATTTT.

This clonotype was seen only a few times. V usage is TRBV27 and J usage is TRBJ2-3, with TRBD2 matching over 8 bases. Germline assignment: CDR1 MNHEY and CDR2 SMNVEV (reference sequence). Losses at the gene ends were 5 bases for V and 1 base for J; bases not matched to a gene: 5. CDR3 length: 15 residues. This CDR3 reads CASSGGLVGTDTQYF. CDR3 nucleotides: TGTGCCAGCAGTGGGGGACTAGTAGGCACAGATACGCAGTATTTT.

V is TRBV14 and J is TRBJ2-3, with 7 bases that match TRBD2. The CDR3 sequence is 13 residues long. V was pared by 0 bases and J by 6 bases, with 0 bases of the junction left unmatched. The germline gives CDR1 SGHDN, CDR2 FVKESK. The CDR3 nucleotides read TGTGCCAGCAGCCAAGACGGGGGGGATACGCAGTATTTT. Its translation is CASSQDGGDTQYF.

This clonotype showed up just a few times. The rearrangement joins TRBV10-3 to TRBJ1-2; D possibly corresponds to TRBD1 (5 bases). Germline values: CDR1 ENHRY, CDR2 SYGVKD. Between the trimmed V and J ends, which lost 0 bases and 2 bases, there was a span of 13 bases. The CDR3 has 16 amino acids. The CDR3: CAISESLGATNYGYTF. DNA for the CDR3: TGTGCCATCAGTGAGTCCTTAGGGGCTACCAACTATGGCTACACCTTC.

The V gene is TRBV11-2, the J gene TRBJ2-7, with a tentative D call TRBD2 (5 bases). Trimming took 3 bases from V and 6 from J, leaving 15 bases between them. The CDR3 has 14 residues. The germline V gene encodes CDR1 SGHAT and CDR2 FQNNGV. CDR3 DNA sequence: TGTGCCAGCAGCTTGCCGGTTGAGGGAGTCGAGCAGTACTTC. This sequence encodes CASSLPVEGVEQYF.

This chain connects TRBV5-1 to TRBJ2-7; 7 nucleotides agree with TRBD1. The assigned J gene may be wrong: the sequence end matches TRBJ2-5 better. The CDR3 length is 15 residues. Germline V CDR1 and CDR2: SGHRS, YFSETQ. The CDR3 reads CASSYDRAYQETQYF. CDR3 DNA: TGCGCCAGCAGCTATGACAGGGCCTATCAAGAGACCCAGTACTTC.

This clonotype was counted only a few times. This chain connects TRBV7-2 to TRBJ2-1, with 10 nucleotides matching TRBD2. The CDR3 consists of 15 residues. J gave up 3 bases and V 3 bases, and 2 bases lay outside the gene matches. The V gene's germline CDR1 is SGHTA and CDR2 FQGNSA. The CDR3 region has the DNA TGTGCCAGCAGCTTCCTAGCGGGGGTCTACAATGAGCAGTTCTTC. Amino acids: CASSFLAGVYNEQFF.

J is TRBJ1-2 and V is TRBV20-1, with D perhaps TRBD1 (6 bases). The germline V gene has CDR1 DFQATT and CDR2 SNEGSKA (reference sequence). The V end lost 1 base, the J end lost 1 base, and 7 bases lay between the germline ends. The CDR3 has 13 amino acids. The CDR3, as DNA: TGCAGTGCTAGAGCACAGGGTAACTATGGCTACACCTTC. This sequence encodes CSARAQGNYGYTF.

This clonotype has just a few counts. The chain has TRBV7-3 and TRBJ2-3; 10 nucleotides agree with TRBD2. The CDR3 has 15 amino acids. CDR1 SGHTA and CDR2 FQGTGA come from the germline V gene. With V trimmed by 3 bases and J by 5 bases, 5 bases remained unmatched. The DNA for the CDR3 is TGTGCCAGCAGCTTGAGCGGGGGGGCCGTAGATACGCAGTATTTT. Its protein product is CASSLSGGAVDTQYF. Variable domain in full (rest from reference TRBV7-3 and TRBJ2-3): GAGVSQTPSNKVTEKGKYVELRCDPISGHTALYWYRQSLGQGPEFLIYFQGTGAADDSGLPNDRFFAVRPEGSVSTLKIQRTERGDSAVYLCASSLSGGAVDTQYFGPGTRLTVL.

J is TRBJ2-2 and V is TRBV7-3, with 8 bases matching TRBD1. The CDR3 has 16 residues. V lost 5 bases, J lost 7 bases, and 12 bases stayed unmatched. Germline loops: CDR1 SGHTA, CDR2 FQGTGA. The CDR3, as DNA: TGTGCCAGCAGCCCACGGACAGGGTGGTCTGGCGGGGAGCTGTTTTTT. Amino acid sequence: CASSPRTGWSGGELFF. The whole variable domain, remainder taken from reference TRBV7-3 and TRBJ2-2, is GAGVSQTPSNKVTEKGKYVELRCDPISGHTALYWYRQSLGQGPEFLIYFQGTGAADDSGLPNDRFFAVRPEGSVSTLKIQRTERGDSAVYLCASSPRTGWSGGELFFGEGSRLTVL.

This clonotype was observed a handful of times. This sequence joins TRBV7-3 and TRBJ2-5, with a tentative D call TRBD1 (6 bases). This CDR3 has 14 residues. V dropped 5 bases and J dropped 3 bases, with 13 bases sitting between them. Germline V gives CDR1 SGHTA, CDR2 FQGTGA. In DNA, the CDR3 is TGTGCCAGCAGCATACAGGGCTTAGAAGAGACCCAGTACTTC. Encoded protein: CASSIQGLEETQYF.

The chain carries TRBV6-2 or TRBV6-3 and TRBJ2-7; possible D gene TRBD2, 6 bases. V was clipped by 6 bases and J by 9 bases, with 24 bases between them. The CDR3 is made up of 15 amino acids. CDR1 and CDR2 (germline): MNHEY, SVGEGT. Here the CDR3 DNA reads TGTGCCAGCAGCCATCGCCGGGACGGCGGGGCGGGGCAGTACTTC. Translated, it gives CASSHRRDGGAGQYF.

This clonotype came up a few times. The V and J genes are TRBV7-8 and TRBJ2-7, with 9 bases matching TRBD1. V was pared by 5 bases and J by 7 bases, with 18 bases of the junction left unmatched. Germline V CDR1 and CDR2: SGHVS, FQNEAQ. CDR3 length equals 17 residues. The CDR3 sequence: CASSLTVTGQGRSEQYF. DNA of the CDR3: TGTGCCAGCAGCCTTACCGTTACTGGACAGGGGAGGAGTGAGCAGTACTTC.